This TCR beta chain was identified during a study of CD8 T cells in Susac syndrome. Random-hexamer reverse transcription was applied to about 0.45 to 1 ug RNA. TCRdb recomputed calls from the immunoSEQ multiplex PCR reads with MiXCR, one row per CDR3 protein. Altogether 250,000 to 300,000 distinct CDR3 sequences are present, 65% to 90% being singletons, with the ten largest covering around 0.2%. The sequence derives from a human donor with multiple sclerosis. Source material: CD8+ T cells from PBMCs.

The CDR3 is CASRIAGGPREQYF. The CDR3 nucleotides read TGTGCCAGCAGAATAGCGGGAGGGCCGAGGGAGCAGTACTTC. This chain uses TRBV27 with TRBJ2-7, with 11 bases lining up with TRBD2. Losses at the gene ends were 6 bases for V and 7 bases for J; bases not matched to a gene: 8. Germline assignment: CDR1 MNHEY and CDR2 SMNVEV (reference sequence). CDR3 length: 14 amino acids.